This is a list of T cell receptor beta chains from one sample in a study of control samples from healthy donors and cancer patients. Some clones are missing from TCRdb's copy, which holds only in-frame ones; the method was immunoSEQ multiplex PCR. The sample lists about 50,000 clones, nearly 96% occurring once. The sample was blood. These TCRs come from a woman between 25 and 40 years old in good health. CDR3s include the opening cysteine and the closing phenylalanine or tryptophan. A D gene is named only where the DNA matches it firmly. Size tells how often a clone was seen (once, few, many) or the class of an expanded clone, and some rows leave it out.

D gene	J gene	clone size	V gene	CDR3 DNA	CDR3 protein
NA	TRBJ1-5	NA	TRBV4-2	TGTGCCAGCAGCCAAGTGACAGGTAGCAATCAGCCCCAGCATTTT	CASSQVTGSNQPQHF
NA	TRBJ1-4	once	TRBV28	TGTGCCAGCAGTTTGCCCGGGGGCCTAAATGAAAAACTGTTTTTT	CASSLPGGLNEKLFF
NA	TRBJ2-1	NA	TRBV14	TGTGCCAGCAGCCAAGGGAGAGGGTGGCTAAATGAGCAGTTCTTC	CASSQGRGWLNEQFF
NA	TRBJ1-2	NA	TRBV28	TGTGCCAGCAGTTTTGTGGCAGGGACCCGACGCGACTACACCTTC	CASSFVAGTRRDYTF
TRBD2	TRBJ2-3	NA	TRBV29-1	TGCAGCGTTGGCCCGGGAAGCGGGACCGCAGATACGCAGTATTTT	CSVGPGSGTADTQYF
NA	TRBJ1-5	NA	TRBV19	TGTGCCAGTAGTATAGACAGAGCGATTAGCAATCAGCCCCAGCATTTT	CASSIDRAISNQPQHF
TRBD2	TRBJ2-1	NA	TRBV19	TGTGCCAGTAGTCCGGAACTAGCGGGGATCTACAATGAGCAGTTCTTC	CASSPELAGIYNEQFF
NA	TRBJ2-7	NA	TRBV29-1	TGCAGCGTTGTCGTAGGCGGGGACTACGAGCAGTACTTC	CSVVVGGDYEQYF
TRBD2	TRBJ2-5	NA	TRBV6-2/TRBV6-3	TGTGCCAGCAGTTCTGTAGCGGGAGATACCGAGACCCAGTACTTC	CASSSVAGDTETQYF
TRBD1	TRBJ2-7	NA	TRBV3-1/TRBV3-2	TGTGCCAGCAGCCACCTGGGACAGGGCCACGAGCAGTACTTC	CASSHLGQGHEQYF
TRBD1	TRBJ1-1	NA	TRBV11-2	TGTGCCAGCAGCCACAGGGGGAACACTGAAGCTTTCTTT	CASSHRGNTEAFF
NA	TRBJ1-2	NA	TRBV5-6	TGTGCCAGCAGCTTGGTAGATGTGGGGGGCCGGGACTATGGCTACACCTTC	CASSLVDVGGRDYGYTF
TRBD2	TRBJ2-4	NA	TRBV9	TGTGCCAGCAGCGTCGGGGGGAAAAACATTCAGTACTTC	CASSVGGKNIQYF
NA	TRBJ1-1	NA	TRBV14	TGTGCCAGCAGCCAAAGGCCGTACACTGAAGCTTTCTTT	CASSQRPYTEAFF
NA	TRBJ1-2	once	TRBV28	TGTGCCAGCAGTTTAGGGGACATAGGTAATTGGGGCTACACCTTC	CASSLGDIGNWGYTF
NA	TRBJ1-2	NA	TRBV4-1	TGCGCCAGCAGCCCCCGTACTTTGGGGTTTGTGGACTATGGCTACACCTTC	CASSPRTLGFVDYGYTF
NA	TRBJ1-5	NA	TRBV15	TGTGCCACCAGCAGGGACATCAATCAGCCCCAGCATTTT	CATSRDINQPQHF
TRBD1	TRBJ1-1	NA	TRBV29-1	TGCAGCGCCCTGACAGGGGGCAACACTGAAGCTTTCTTT	CSALTGGNTEAFF
TRBD2	TRBJ2-1	NA	TRBV7-2	TGTGCCAGCAGCCCCCGCTCCGGGACTAGTAGGTTTTCCGAGCAGTTCTTC	CASSPRSGTSRFSEQFF
NA	TRBJ1-5	NA	TRBV28	TGTGCCAGCAGTTTAATAGGGGCGACAAGTAATCAGCCCCAGCATTTT	CASSLIGATSNQPQHF
NA	TRBJ2-5	NA	TRBV6-6	TGTGCCAGCAGTTGGGACGGAATGGGAGGAAAGACCCAGTACTTC	CASSWDGMGGKTQYF
TRBD2	TRBJ2-7	NA	TRBV7-8	TGTGCCAGCAGCCTGGCGGGACTAGCGGGACTGGAGTACTTC	CASSLAGLAGLEYF
NA	TRBJ2-7	once	TRBV7-2	TGTGCCAGCAGCCTACCGGAGGAGTATACCTACGAGCAGTACTTC	CASSLPEEYTYEQYF
NA	TRBJ2-1	NA	TRBV6-5	TGTGCCAGCGTTCAGGCCTACAATGAGCAGTTCTTC	CASVQAYNEQFF
NA	TRBJ2-1	NA	TRBV13	TGTGCCAGCAGCTTAACCTCGACTGACAATGAGCAGTTCTTC	CASSLTSTDNEQFF
TRBD1	TRBJ1-2	NA	TRBV28	TGTGCCAGCAGGGACGGGACAGGGAACTATGGCTACACCTTC	CASRDGTGNYGYTF
NA	TRBJ1-1	NA	TRBV14	TGTGCCAGCAGCCAGCCCGGAGGGGGGCGGGCTGAAGCTTTCTTT	CASSQPGGGRAEAFF
TRBD2	TRBJ2-1	NA	TRBV28	TGTGCCAGCAGTTTATGGTACCAAACTAGCGGAGCCCCTGATAATGAGCAGTTCTTC	CASSLWYQTSGAPDNEQFF
NA	TRBJ2-1	NA	TRBV5-1	TGCGCCAGCAGCCCCGACTACAATGAGCAGTTCTTC	CASSPDYNEQFF
TRBD1	TRBJ1-5	NA	TRBV7-8	TGTGCCAGCAGCCTCCAGACAGGGAGAGGCAGTCAGCCCCAGCATTTT	CASSLQTGRGSQPQHF
TRBD1	TRBJ1-6	NA	TRBV18	TGTGCCAGCTCACCAGAAGGGACAGATTATTCACCCCTCCACTTT	CASSPEGTDYSPLHF
TRBD2	TRBJ2-2	once	TRBV5-4	TGTGCCAGCAGCGACCTAGCGGAGAACACCGGGGAGCTGTTTTTT	CASSDLAENTGELFF
NA	TRBJ2-3	NA	TRBV14	TGTGCCAGCAGCCAAGAGATGGGGGTTCGCACAGATACGCAGTATTTT	CASSQEMGVRTDTQYF
NA	TRBJ2-7	NA	TRBV5-1	TGCGCCAGCAGCTTTATAGGAAACTCCTACGAGCAGTACTTC	CASSFIGNSYEQYF
TRBD2	TRBJ2-1	NA	TRBV3-1/TRBV3-2	TGTGCCAGCAGCCCAACTAGCGGGAATGGGGAGCAGTTCTTC	CASSPTSGNGEQFF
NA	TRBJ1-4	NA	TRBV6-5	TGTGCCAGCAGCTTTCTACAGGGAACTAATGAAAAACTGTTTTTT	CASSFLQGTNEKLFF
NA	TRBJ2-7	NA	TRBV28	TGTGCCAGCAGCCTTCCGGACGGACGCTACGAGCAGTACTTC	CASSLPDGRYEQYF
NA	TRBJ1-1	NA	TRBV7-9	TGTGCCAGCAGCTTATTTGGGGCCCCTGAAGCTTTCTTT	CASSLFGAPEAFF
NA	TRBJ2-3	NA	TRBV6-6	TGTGCCAGCAGTTCTCCGGAACCAAGGGCGCAGTATTTT	CASSSPEPRAQYF
NA	TRBJ1-4	NA	TRBV27	TGTGCCAGCAGTTCAGACAGGCCCCAGGGAAAACTGTTTTTT	CASSSDRPQGKLFF
TRBD2	TRBJ2-2	NA	TRBV4-1	TGCGCCAGCAGCCAAGTATCGCTAGCGGGAGTTTCCGGGGAGCTGTTTTTT	CASSQVSLAGVSGELFF